Shown below are 14 T cell receptor beta chains from a single sample sequenced in a study of OX40 agonist ivuxolimab in advanced cancers. Clones were read by immunoSEQ multiplex PCR, and TCRdb kept only the in-frame ones, dropping some. The data show fewer than 45,000 clones, with around 89% seen just once and roughly 0.53% held by the top ten. The sequences come from CD4+ or CD8+ T cells sorted from blood, collected in a trial of the OX40 agonist ivuxolimab. These receptor sequences come from an adult with an advanced solid tumor such as melanoma, head and neck, liver or kidney cancer.

The V and J genes are TRBV4-2 and TRBJ1-2; D call uncertain. CDR3 length equals 17 residues. Trimming stripped 5 bases from V and 5 bases from J, with 24 bases between. The germline V gene encodes CDR1 LGHNA and CDR2 YNFKEQ. In nucleotides, the CDR3 is TGTGCCAGCAGCTCCCTGAGGCCTTCGGGTGGGGAGTATGGCTACACCTTC. This sequence encodes CASSSLRPSGGEYGYTF.

This clone was seen only once. This chain joins TRBV5-5 and TRBJ2-7, with TRBD1 matching 8 bases. Germline CDR1 SGHKS, CDR2 YYEKEE (reference sequence). The CDR3 consists of 13 residues. The V and J ends lost 4 bases and 2 bases, in that order; junction bases with no gene match: 2. This CDR3 reads CASSGTGTYEQYF. DNA for the CDR3: TGTGCCAGCAGCGGGACAGGCACCTACGAGCAGTACTTC.

V is TRBV5-8 and J is TRBJ2-3; D is possibly TRBD1 (6 bases). Trimming cost V 0 bases and J 4 bases, with 12 bases left between them. There are 15 residues in the CDR3. In germline, CDR1 is SGHTS, CDR2 YDEGEE. The CDR3 protein is CASSLGRGGSDTQYF. CDR3 sequence (DNA): TGTGCCAGCAGCTTGGGGAGAGGGGGTTCAGATACGCAGTATTTT.

The V gene is TRBV25-1, the J gene TRBJ1-2; 9 bases fit TRBD1. CDR1 MGHDK and CDR2 SYGVNS come from the germline V gene. The CDR3 spans 14 residues. Trimming removed 3 bases from V and 7 bases from J; junction bases left unmatched: 6. CDR3 DNA: TGTGCCAGCAGTGAGGGACAGGGAACAAGTGGCTACACCTTC. It yields the protein CASSEGQGTSGYTF.

This clone occurred a few times. V usage is TRBV6-6 and J usage is TRBJ2-7, with unresolved D. V lost 5 bases to trimming and J lost 0 bases, with 8 bases between them. CDR1 and CDR2 (germline): MNHNY, SVGAGI (reference sequence). The CDR3 covers 13 residues. The CDR3 nucleotides read TGTGCCAGCAGTCAGACCAACTCCTACGAGCAGTACTTC. Its translation: CASSQTNSYEQYF.

The rearrangement joins TRBV6-1 to TRBJ1-4, with D possibly TRBD1 on 6 matching bases. CDR1 and CDR2 from the germline V gene are MNHNS and SASEGT. The CDR3 is 14 amino acids. Trimming removed 5 bases at V and 6 bases at J, with 13 bases between. The CDR3 bases are TGTGCCAGCAGTTGGGGGCAGTTGGATGAAAAACTGTTTTTT. It specifies CASSWGQLDEKLFF.

Turning to this clone: The missing conserved phenylalanine or tryptophan at the end of this CDR3 makes a read error likely. V usage is TRBV7-8 and J usage is TRBJ1-6, with D perhaps matching TRBD1 (5 bases). With 1 base removed from V and 8 bases from J, the gap between germline ends came to 6 bases. This CDR3 spans 13 amino acids. Per the germline V gene, CDR1 is SGHVS and CDR2 is FQNEAQ. This chain's CDR3 is CASSLGGDSPLHL. The CDR3 nucleotides read TGTGCCAGCAGCTTAGGGGGGGATTCACCCCTCCACCTT.

This clone was seen a single time. This chain joins TRBV5-6 and TRBJ2-5; the D gene could be TRBD1 or TRBD2 (5 bases each). Germline loops: CDR1 SGHDT, CDR2 YYEEEE. V was clipped by 0 bases and J by 2 bases, with 11 bases between them. The CDR3 is 15 residues long. In nucleotides, the CDR3 is TGTGCCAGCAGCTTGGCGGGAAGGGGTCAAGAGACCCAGTACTTC. It specifies CASSLAGRGQETQYF.

V and J are TRBV7-2 and TRBJ1-5; D is perhaps TRBD1 (6 bases). CDR1 and CDR2 from the germline V gene are SGHTA and FQGNSA. The CDR3 extends over 17 amino acids. The ends were cut back, 5 bases at V and 0 bases at J, with 17 bases in the middle. In DNA, the CDR3 is TGTGCCAGCAGCCTCTCGGGGGGGCCAAATAGCAATCAGCCCCAGCATTTT. Its translation is CASSLSGGPNSNQPQHF.

This clone has a single count. The chain joins TRBV5-1 to TRBJ2-7; either TRBD1 or TRBD2 may supply D (5 bases each). V lost 7 bases to trimming and J lost 6 bases, with 17 bases between them. The CDR3 runs 13 residues. The V gene's germline CDR1 is SGHRS and CDR2 YFSETQ. CDR3 in amino acids: CASRLRERGEQYF. CDR3 nucleotide sequence: TGCGCCAGCCGATTGAGGGAGAGGGGCGAGCAGTACTTC.

V gene TRBV5-1 combines with J gene TRBJ2-1, with 8 bases fitting TRBD2. Trimming took 4 bases from V and 0 from J; bases not matched to a gene: 12. Germline CDR1 reads SGHRS; CDR2 reads YFSETQ. The CDR3 loop spans 18 amino acids. The CDR3 here is CASSRGLVGGYSYNEQFF. The CDR3 DNA reads TGCGCCAGCAGCCGGGGACTAGTGGGGGGTTACTCCTACAATGAGCAGTTCTTC.

This chain uses TRBV7-3 with TRBJ2-2, with a weak D call TRBD2 (5 bases). The length of the CDR3 is 14 residues. Trimming cost V 5 bases and J 6 bases, with 13 bases left between them. Germline V lookup: CDR1 SGHTA, CDR2 FQGTGA. CDR3 residues: CASSPGWGSGELFF. Here the CDR3 DNA reads TGTGCCAGCAGCCCGGGATGGGGATCCGGGGAGCTGTTTTTT.

This rearrangement joins TRBV5-1 to TRBJ2-7, with D tentatively TRBD1 or TRBD2 (5 bases each). Trimming removed 4 bases from V and 4 bases from J, with 15 bases in between. The CDR3 has 14 residues. Looked up from germline, CDR1 is SGHRS and CDR2 is YFSETQ. The CDR3 DNA reads TGCGCCAGCAGCCTGGGACGGTCGGGTTACGAGCAGTACTTC. It is translated as CASSLGRSGYEQYF.

This chain connects TRBV7-6 to TRBJ2-3, with 7 bases identical to TRBD1. V gave up 3 bases and J gave up 5 bases; unmatched junction bases: 5. Looked up from germline, CDR1 is SGHVS and CDR2 is FNYEAQ. The CDR3 spans 14 residues. DNA for the CDR3: TGTGCCAGCAGCTTTCCCACAGGGGTAGATACGCAGTATTTT. Amino acids: CASSFPTGVDTQYF.